These 12 T cell receptor beta chains came from one sample sequenced in a study of Ad26.COV2.S vaccination and SARS-CoV-2 variants. The protocol was immunoSEQ multiplex PCR, while the TCRdb copy is restricted to in-frame clones and leaves out a portion. The sample includes around 400,000 clones, roughly 85% of them seen just once. Treatment of the sample: about 20 received Ad26.COV2.S at low or high dose, single or two shots; 5 received placebo; per-sample allocation not given. Vaccine and placebo recipients were sampled on day 63 after the first injection. The specimen comprised peripheral blood, sampled in a trial of Ad26.COV2.S vaccine versus placebo. All receptors come from a person between 18 and 60 years old who received the Ad26.COV2.S COVID-19 vaccine or a placebo.

V usage is TRBV5-1 and J usage is TRBJ2-7; D not certain. CDR3 size: 12 residues. V was cut by 4 bases and J by 5 bases, with 10 bases left in between. Germline CDR1 is SGHRS and CDR2 is YFSETQ. CDR3 amino acids: CASSTSAHEQYF. The CDR3 bases are TGCGCCAGCAGCACGTCCGCACACGAGCAGTACTTC.

This clone was seen a few times. The rearrangement links TRBV4-1 to TRBJ1-5; TRBD1 might be the D (5 bases). Between the trimmed V and J ends, which lost 3 bases and 2 bases, there was a span of 20 bases. Per germline, CDR1 MGHRA and CDR2 YSYEKL. The CDR3 spans 18 residues. CDR3 in DNA: TGCGCCAGCAGCCATCCGTACGGGGGGGACTCTGGCAATCAGCCCCAGCATTTT. Amino acid sequence: CASSHPYGGDSGNQPQHF.

The gene calls are TRBV5-1 and TRBJ2-7; no reliable D call. Trimming took off 0 bases at V and 3 bases at J, with 10 bases between the two ends. Germline CDR1 SGHRS, CDR2 YFSETQ. The CDR3 covers 14 residues. The CDR3 bases are TGCGCCAGCAGCTTGGATGGGAACTTCTACGAGCAGTACTTC. Residues: CASSLDGNFYEQYF.

The rearrangement links TRBV14 to TRBJ2-3; TRBD2 might be the D (6 bases). The CDR3 spans 13 residues. The germline V gene has CDR1 SGHDN and CDR2 FVKESK. Deletions cut 6 bases from V and 6 bases from J, with 13 bases between. For the CDR3, the DNA is TGTGCCAGCAGGCAACGCGGGGTTGATACGCAGTATTTT. Amino acid sequence: CASRQRGVDTQYF. The complete variable domain, with remaining parts taken from reference TRBV14 and TRBJ2-3, reads EAGVTQFPSHSVIEKGQTVTLRCDPISGHDNLYWYRRVMGKEIKFLLHFVKESKQDESGMPNNRFLAERTGGTYSTLKVQPAELEDSGVYFCASRQRGVDTQYFGPGTRLTVL.

This rearrangement joins TRBV18 to TRBJ2-4; no reliable D call. Germline CDR1 and CDR2: KGHSH and LQKENI. CDR3 size: 15 residues. Trimming shortened V by 6 bases and J by 0 bases, and 12 bases separated the two germline ends. In DNA, the CDR3 is TGTGCCAGCTCCCCCGTGGGTTTAGCCAAAAACATTCAGTACTTC. Translating it yields CASSPVGLAKNIQYF.

The gene calls are TRBV19 and TRBJ2-5; maybe TRBD2 (5 bases). Trimming left V 9 bases short and J 1 base short, with 12 bases between. The CDR3 has 13 residues. Germline CDR1 is LNHDA and CDR2 is SQIVND (reference sequence). The CDR3 protein is CASKDFPQETQYF. CDR3 sequence (DNA): TGTGCCAGCAAGGACTTTCCCCAAGAGACCCAGTACTTC.

This chain uses TRBV6-5 with TRBJ1-1; D gene uncertain. The CDR3 length is 11 residues. The germline V gene encodes CDR1 MNHEY and CDR2 SVGAGI. V was trimmed by 8 bases and J by 0 bases, leaving 4 bases between them. The CDR3 sequence: CASAMNTEAFF. DNA for the CDR3: TGTGCCAGCGCCATGAACACTGAAGCTTTCTTT.

J is TRBJ2-7 and V is TRBV11-3; D ambiguous. Germline lookup yields CDR1 SGHNT and CDR2 YENEEA. Trimming left V 7 bases short and J 0 bases short, with 16 bases between. The CDR3 consists of 15 residues. In DNA form, the CDR3 reads TGTGCCAGCACCACCACTTTGCGTAGCTCCTACGAGCAGTACTTC. This encodes CASTTTLRSSYEQYF.

V and J are TRBV10-3 and TRBJ2-3; TRBD2 is a possible D gene (7 bases). The CDR3 loop spans 14 amino acids. V shed 8 bases and J shed 7 bases, with 19 bases lying between them. Per the germline V gene, CDR1 is ENHRY and CDR2 is SYGVKD. As DNA, the CDR3 is TGTGCCATCGGGGCGGGGGCCGTTCTTCATACGCAGTATTTT. It translates to CAIGAGAVLHTQYF.

The chain couples TRBV5-4 to TRBJ1-4; no reliable D call. The V gene's germline CDR1 is SGHNT and CDR2 YYREEE (reference sequence). The ends were cut back, 2 bases at V and 7 bases at J, with 6 bases in the middle. This CDR3 has 12 amino acids. The CDR3 sequence is CASSFQSEKLFF. The CDR3 coding sequence is TGTGCCAGCAGCTTTCAGAGTGAAAAACTGTTTTTT.

The V gene is TRBV29-1, the J gene TRBJ2-7; D remains ambiguous. Germline CDR1 reads SQVTM; CDR2 reads ANQGSEA. The CDR3 has 13 residues. V was shortened by 5 bases and J by 6 bases, with 17 bases between the two germline ends. The CDR3 region is CSVHWTASSEQYF. For the CDR3, the DNA is TGCAGCGTTCATTGGACGGCCTCCAGCGAGCAGTACTTC.

The chain has TRBV5-1 and TRBJ2-3; D unresolved. Germline V CDR1 and CDR2: SGHRS, YFSETQ. The CDR3 is made up of 12 amino acids. V was pared by 6 bases and J by 0 bases, with 5 bases between. CDR3 sequence reads: CASIKSTDTQYF. As DNA, the CDR3 is TGCGCCAGCATCAAGAGCACAGATACGCAGTATTTT.